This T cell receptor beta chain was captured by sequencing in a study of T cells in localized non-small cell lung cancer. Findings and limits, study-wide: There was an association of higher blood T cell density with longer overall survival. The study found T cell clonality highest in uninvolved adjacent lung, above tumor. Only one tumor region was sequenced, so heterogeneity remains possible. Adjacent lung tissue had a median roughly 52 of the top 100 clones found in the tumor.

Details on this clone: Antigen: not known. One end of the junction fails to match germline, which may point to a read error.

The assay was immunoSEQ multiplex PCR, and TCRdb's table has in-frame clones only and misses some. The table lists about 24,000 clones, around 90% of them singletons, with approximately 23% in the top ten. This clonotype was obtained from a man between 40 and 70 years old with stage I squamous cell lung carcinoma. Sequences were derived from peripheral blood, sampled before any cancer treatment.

CDR3 DNA: TGTGCCAGCAGCTTAGGGGGGCCAGGGGAACGGCCCCCGCATTTT. Protein product: CASSLGGPGERPPHF. The J gene is TRBJ1-5, the V gene TRBV7-8, with a weak D call TRBD1 (6 bases). This CDR3 is built from 15 residues. Germline CDR1 reads SGHVS; CDR2 reads FQNEAQ. Variable domain in full (rest from reference TRBV7-8 and TRBJ1-5): GAGVSQSPRYKVAKRGQDVALRCDPISGHVSLFWYQQALGQGPEFLTYFQNEAQLDKSGLPSDRFFAERPEGSVSTLKIQRTQQEDSAVYLCASSLGGPGERPPHFGDGTRLSIL.